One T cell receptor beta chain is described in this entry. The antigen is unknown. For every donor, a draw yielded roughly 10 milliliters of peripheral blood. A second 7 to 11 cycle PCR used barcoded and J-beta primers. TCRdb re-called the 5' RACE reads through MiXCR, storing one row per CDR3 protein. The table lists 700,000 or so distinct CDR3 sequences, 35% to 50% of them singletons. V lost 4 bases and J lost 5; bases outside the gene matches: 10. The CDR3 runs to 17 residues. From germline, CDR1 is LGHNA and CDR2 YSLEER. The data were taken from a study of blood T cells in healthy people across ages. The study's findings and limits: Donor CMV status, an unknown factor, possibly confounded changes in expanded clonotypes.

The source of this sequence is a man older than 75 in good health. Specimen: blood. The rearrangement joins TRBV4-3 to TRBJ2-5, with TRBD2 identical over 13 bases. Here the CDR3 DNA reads TGCGCCAGCAGCCGGACAACTAGCGGGGGGGCTATCGAGACCCAGTACTTC. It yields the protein CASSRTTSGGAIETQYF.